The sequence of this T cell receptor (beta chain) was determined in a study of T-cell reconstitution after alpha-beta-depleted transplantation in children. Whole-study results and caveats: T-cell counts and diversity at one year post-transplant came mainly from newly produced T cells. Several hundred graft clones that had expanded were reportedly the source of alpha-beta T cells about two months after transplant.

Construction of the TCRbeta library involved unique molecular identifiers. MiXCR, applied by TCRdb to the PCR reads, yields one record per CDR3 protein. The sample has about 540,000 distinct CDR3 sequences, around 27% seen once. Concerning this clonotype: The antigen is unknown.

Germline CDR1 and CDR2: SQVTM and ANQGSEA. The CDR3 is made up of 13 amino acids. Trimming removed 7 bases from V and 2 bases from J, with 14 bases in between. Sample: PBMCs, taken before TCRalphabeta/CD19-depleted stem cell transplant. The clonotype originates from a boy under two years old with Wiskott-Aldrich syndrome, due to receive a stem cell transplant. This chain connects TRBV29-1 to TRBJ1-1, with D unresolved. The CDR3 DNA sequence: TGCAGCGCCAAAAGACGGATAAACACTGAAGCTTTCTTT. Translation: CSAKRRINTEAFF.